This T cell receptor beta chain was sequenced for a study of PD-L1 blockade in urothelial cancer. Comments on this clone: Antigen: not known.

Study results and limitations: Stronger expansion of tumor-associated clones in blood at 3 weeks distinguished durable-benefit patients.

The data were produced by immunoSEQ multiplex PCR, yet TCRdb's version contains in-frame clones alone and is incomplete. The table includes tens of thousands of clones, 60% to 85% detected once. Unmatched junction bases numbered 9, after V lost 6 bases and J lost 5 bases. Germline V gene sequence: CDR1 MNHNY, CDR2 SVGAGI (reference sequence). The CDR3 is 16 amino acids. The sample consisted of PBMCs, taken around atezolizumab (anti-PD-L1) treatment. The chain has TRBV6-6 and TRBJ2-3, with 12 bases aligning to TRBD2. The TCR originated in a man in his 70s with urothelial cancer. CDR3 amino acids: CASSPGTSGFVDTQYF. The CDR3 nucleotides are TGTGCCAGCAGCCCTGGGACTAGCGGGTTCGTAGATACGCAGTATTTT.